The next 7 T cell receptor beta chains were all read from a single sample in a study of cytomegalovirus exposure and HLA in healthy donors. The PCR used 60 Vbeta and 13 Jbeta primers. Some clones are missing from TCRdb's copy, which holds only in-frame ones; the method was immunoSEQ multiplex PCR. This table holds under 150,000 clones, approximately 80% found once. The material sequenced was PBMCs. The receptors derive from a woman in her thirties in good health and CMV-seropositive.

This clone was picked up one time. V gene TRBV6-6 combines with J gene TRBJ1-2; 9 bases line up with TRBD1. V was pared by 6 bases and J by 6 bases, with 11 bases of the junction left unmatched. Germline assignment: CDR1 MNHNY and CDR2 SVGAGI (reference sequence). The CDR3 totals 15 residues. The CDR3 sequence is CASRDRTGTGHGYTF. CDR3 DNA sequence: TGTGCCAGCAGAGATAGAACCGGGACAGGGCATGGCTACACCTTC.

The genes are TRBV5-8 and TRBJ1-1; D not resolved. CDR3 length: 13 amino acids. Germline-derived CDR1 and CDR2 are SGHTS and YDEGEE. Trimming cost V 0 bases and J 7 bases, with 10 bases left between them. The CDR3 coding sequence is TGTGCCAGCAGCTTGGCCGGGGAGTATGAAGCTTTCTTT. This encodes CASSLAGEYEAFF.

This sequence joins TRBV7-9 and TRBJ1-5, with 11 nucleotides matching TRBD1. The germline CDR1 and CDR2 sequences are SEHNR and FQNEAQ (reference sequence). Germline trimming cut 6 bases from V and 7 bases from J; bases unmatched to any gene: 8. This CDR3 has 15 amino acids. As DNA, the CDR3 is TGTGCCAGCAGTCGGACAGGGGGCTCAGGGCAGCCCCAGCATTTT. This gives the protein CASSRTGGSGQPQHF.

This clone was detected a few times. The chain employs TRBV7-9 and TRBJ2-7; 8 positions match TRBD2. Germline V gives CDR1 SEHNR, CDR2 FQNEAQ (reference sequence). J gave up 2 bases and V 4 bases, and 7 bases lay outside the gene matches. This CDR3 region has 15 residues. The CDR3 DNA follows: TGTGCCAGCAGCTCCTCTAGCGGGCCAGCCTACGAGCAGTACTTC. Translated: CASSSSSGPAYEQYF.

The chain is built from TRBV29-1 and TRBJ2-7; 9 nucleotides match TRBD2. This CDR3 is built from 15 residues. The germline V gene has CDR1 SQVTM and CDR2 ANQGSEA. V dropped 4 bases and J dropped 3; count of bases not matched to a gene: 10. The CDR3 here is CSVVRSGRVLYEQYF. As DNA, the CDR3 is TGCAGCGTTGTTCGTAGCGGGAGAGTTCTCTACGAGCAGTACTTC.

The J gene is TRBJ1-1, the V gene TRBV28; no definite D call. V lost 8 bases, J lost 3 bases, and 16 bases lay in between. The CDR3 has 14 residues. Germline values: CDR1 MDHEN, CDR2 SYDVKM. Written as DNA, the CDR3 is TGTGCCAGCGGGGAGGCAGACGGCGACACTGAAGCTTTCTTT. Its translation: CASGEADGDTEAFF.

The V gene is TRBV18, the J gene TRBJ1-3; perhaps TRBD1 as D (6 bases). This CDR3 has 15 residues. Trimming stripped 3 bases from V and 1 base from J, with 10 bases between. Germline V gene sequence: CDR1 KGHSH, CDR2 LQKENI. DNA for the CDR3: TGTGCCAGCTCACCGAACAGGGTGTCTGGAAACACCATATATTTT. Translation gives CASSPNRVSGNTIYF.